A selection of T cell receptor beta chains follows, all from one sample in a study of blood T cell repertoires in COVID-19. Data came from immunoSEQ multiplex PCR; TCRdb stores just in-frame clones and leaves some out. There are tens of thousands of clones in the sample; around nine tenths occur only once, and roughly 3.9% lies in the top ten. Sequencing input: peripheral blood. These receptors came from a man aged 45-60 years with acute or convalescent COVID-19. CDR3s include the opening cysteine and the closing phenylalanine or tryptophan. The D gene is left open where the match is weak. Expanded clones are given a class, and other clones once, few, many or no size at all.

.	TRBV6-5	.	TRBJ2-2	CASSYRQVWTGELFF	TGTGCCAGCAGTTACCGACAGGTCTGGACCGGGGAGCTGTTTTTT
.	TRBV24-1	.	TRBJ2-7	CATTGTRESHEQYF	TGTGCCACCACCGGGACGCGGGAAAGCCACGAGCAGTACTTC
.	TRBV6-6	.	TRBJ1-5	CASSSTGRGVNQPQHF	TGTGCCAGCAGTTCCACAGGCCGTGGGGTCAATCAGCCCCAGCATTTT
.	TRBV27	.	TRBJ2-7	CASSLYPWRGSYEQYF	TGTGCCAGCAGTTTGTATCCCTGGAGAGGTTCCTACGAGCAGTACTTC
.	TRBV5-6	.	TRBJ1-3	CASSLTGSGNTIYF	TGTGCCAGCAGCTTGACAGGGTCAGGAAACACCATATATTTT
.	TRBV24-1	.	TRBJ2-2	CATSDLKGAGTGELFF	TGTGCCACCAGTGATTTGAAAGGAGCGGGCACCGGGGAGCTGTTTTTT
.	TRBV30	once	TRBJ1-5	CAWSPPGSNQPQHF	TGTGCCTGGAGTCCGCCCGGTAGCAATCAGCCCCAGCATTTT
.	TRBV7-9	.	TRBJ1-6	CASSLGDGPLHF	TGTGCCAGCAGCTTAGGAGATGGACCCCTCCACTTT
.	TRBV11-2	.	TRBJ2-5	CASSIQGWETQYF	TGTGCCAGCAGCATACAGGGTTGGGAGACCCAGTACTTC
.	TRBV12-3/TRBV12-4	.	TRBJ1-1	CASSLGRGIEAFF	TGTGCCAGCAGTTTAGGTCGGGGGATTGAAGCTTTCTTT
.	TRBV27	.	TRBJ2-1	CASSFPGLGGDEQFF	TGTGCCAGCAGTTTCCCGGGACTAGGGGGCGATGAGCAGTTCTTC
TRBD1	TRBV30	.	TRBJ1-2	CAWSGQGIQYGYTF	TGTGCCTGGAGTGGACAGGGCATTCAATATGGCTACACCTTC
TRBD2	TRBV9	.	TRBJ2-3	CASSVTESGTTDTQYF	TGTGCCAGCAGCGTAACTGAAAGCGGGACCACAGATACGCAGTATTTT
.	TRBV10-1	.	TRBJ2-2	CASSPMKSTGELFF	TGCGCCAGCAGTCCTATGAAAAGCACCGGGGAGCTGTTTTTT
.	TRBV5-1	.	TRBJ2-3	CASSLVAERTDTQYF	TGCGCCAGCAGCTTGGTTGCCGAGCGCACAGATACGCAGTATTTT
.	TRBV5-1	.	TRBJ2-1	CASSQTEAGPQEEQFF	TGCGCCAGCAGCCAAACGGAAGCGGGTCCTCAGGAAGAGCAGTTCTTC
.	TRBV20-1	.	TRBJ1-1	CSSTANTEAFF	TGCAGTTCGACAGCGAACACTGAAGCTTTCTTT
.	TRBV18	.	TRBJ1-2	CASSPPGANYGYTF	TGTGCCAGCTCACCACCGGGGGCCAACTATGGCTACACCTTC
.	TRBV7-8	.	TRBJ1-5	CASSLGEHSNQPQHF	TGTGCCAGCAGCTTAGGAGAGCATAGCAATCAGCCCCAGCATTTT
.	TRBV24-1	.	TRBJ2-3	CATSDFRGTSTDTQYF	TGTGCCACCAGTGATTTTCGGGGGACTAGCACAGATACGCAGTATTTT
.	TRBV11-3	once	TRBJ2-1	CASSFNRDSLGNEQFF	TGTGCCAGCAGCTTTAACCGGGACTCACTAGGGAATGAGCAGTTCTTC
.	TRBV30	once	TRBJ1-1	CAWSVPTGAGGVAFF	TGTGCCTGGAGTGTCCCTACTGGAGCCGGGGGGGTGGCTTTCTTT
.	TRBV7-9	.	TRBJ2-7	CASSRGTYEQYF	TGTGCCAGCAGCCGGGGGACCTACGAGCAGTACTTC
.	TRBV12-5	.	TRBJ1-1	CASGLGYPTEAFF	TGTGCTAGTGGCCTAGGCTACCCCACTGAAGCTTTCTTT
TRBD2	TRBV3-1/TRBV3-2	.	TRBJ2-1	CASSPGLAGALYNEQFF	TGTGCCAGCAGCCCCGGACTAGCGGGAGCTCTCTACAATGAGCAGTTCTTC
TRBD1	TRBV7-9	few	TRBJ1-4	CASSSDRTGLNEKLFF	TGTGCCAGCAGCTCAGACCGGACAGGACTAAATGAAAAACTGTTTTTT
.	TRBV2	.	TRBJ2-7	CASRGQYSYEQYF	TGTGCCAGCAGGGGACAATACTCCTACGAGCAGTACTTC
TRBD2	TRBV7-9	.	TRBJ2-5	CASSPNALAGGFAAQYF	TGTGCCAGCAGCCCCAACGCTTTAGCGGGGGGATTCGCGGCCCAGTACTTC
.	TRBV6-5	.	TRBJ1-2	CASGNTRTYGYTF	TGTGCCAGCGGAAACACACGGACTTATGGCTACACCTTC
TRBD1	TRBV30	few	TRBJ1-2	CAWSARGGAYGYTF	TGTGCCTGGAGTGCAAGAGGGGGCGCTTATGGCTACACCTTC
TRBD2	TRBV5-1	.	TRBJ2-5	CASSSPGLAAETQYF	TGCGCCAGCAGCTCTCCGGGACTAGCGGCGGAGACCCAGTACTTC
.	TRBV5-1	.	TRBJ1-2	CASSLMMGQMGYTF	TGCGCCAGCAGCTTGATGATGGGGCAGATGGGCTACACCTTC
.	TRBV30	.	TRBJ2-5	CAWITEETQYF	TGTGCCTGGATTACGGAGGAGACCCAGTACTTC
.	TRBV27	.	TRBJ1-2	CASSSGRANYGYTF	TGTGCCAGCAGTTCGGGCAGGGCAAACTATGGCTACACCTTC
TRBD2	TRBV9	.	TRBJ2-5	CASSARSGTSQETQYF	TGTGCCAGCAGCGCAAGATCCGGGACTAGCCAAGAGACCCAGTACTTC
.	TRBV5-1	.	TRBJ2-5	CANRDNQETQYF	TGCGCCAACAGGGACAACCAAGAGACCCAGTACTTC
.	TRBV7-9	.	TRBJ1-3	CASSLEIGAPDYF	TGTGCCAGCAGCTTAGAAATAGGGGCACCCGATTATTTT
TRBD2	TRBV6-1	.	TRBJ2-7	CASSDPGLAGYSYEQYF	TGTGCCAGCAGTGACCCGGGACTAGCGGGATACTCCTACGAGCAGTACTTC
.	TRBV6-1	.	TRBJ1-2	CASSEPGQYRADYGYTF	TGTGCCAGCAGTGAGCCTGGACAGTATCGAGCGGACTATGGCTACACCTTC
TRBD1	TRBV27	.	TRBJ1-6	CASSFDTRGPSPLHF	TGTGCCAGCAGTTTCGATACTAGGGGGCCTTCACCCCTCCACTTT
TRBD1	TRBV7-9	.	TRBJ2-7	CASSLPQGTPYEQYF	TGTGCCAGCAGCTTACCACAGGGGACACCCTACGAGCAGTACTTC
.	TRBV12-3/TRBV12-4	.	TRBJ2-3	CASSPGTDTQYF	TGTGCCAGCAGTCCAGGCACAGATACGCAGTATTTT
.	TRBV7-6	.	TRBJ2-7	CASSSDPQAYEQYF	TGTGCCAGCAGCTCCGATCCTCAGGCCTACGAGCAGTACTTC
.	TRBV5-1	few	TRBJ2-5	CASSLEVARETQYF	TGCGCCAGCAGCTTGGAGGTAGCGCGTGAGACCCAGTACTTC
TRBD1	TRBV9	.	TRBJ1-5	CASSRTGVKQPQHF	TGTGCCAGCAGCCGGACAGGGGTGAAGCAGCCCCAGCATTTT
TRBD1	TRBV19	.	TRBJ2-1	CASRLGTGDRNEQFF	TGTGCCAGTAGGCTCGGGACAGGGGATAGGAATGAGCAGTTCTTC
.	TRBV30	.	TRBJ1-4	CAWSVVGREDEKLFF	TGTGCCTGGAGTGTGGTTGGAAGGGAGGATGAAAAACTGTTTTTT
.	TRBV27	.	TRBJ1-6	CASSTGIRSPLHF	TGTGCCAGCAGCACAGGGATCAGGTCACCCCTCCACTTT
TRBD1	TRBV9	.	TRBJ2-1	CASSLGTGLYNEQFF	TGTGCCAGCAGCCTAGGGACAGGGCTATACAATGAGCAGTTCTTC
.	TRBV7-2	.	TRBJ1-2	CASSPGSQNYGYTF	TGTGCCAGCAGCCCCGGGTCGCAGAACTATGGCTACACCTTC
.	TRBV27	once	TRBJ1-6	CASSIRTGGTLHF	TGTGCCAGCAGTATTCGGACCGGGGGGACCCTCCACTTT
.	TRBV21-1	few	TRBJ2-3	CASSNRDRGPVTYYTQYF	TGTGCCAGCAGCAACCGGGACAGGGGGCCAGTTACCTATTATACGCAGTATTTT
TRBD1	TRBV10-3	once	TRBJ2-7	CAIRPTGVEATSSYEQYF	TGTGCCATCAGACCCACAGGGGTCGAAGCGACGAGCTCCTACGAGCAGTACTTC
TRBD1	TRBV6-5	.	TRBJ1-4	CASSYFKGASEKLFF	TGTGCCAGCAGTTACTTTAAGGGGGCTAGTGAAAAACTGTTTTTT
.	TRBV2	.	TRBJ2-2	CASSEDTPNTGELFF	TGTGCCAGCAGTGAAGACACCCCGAACACCGGGGAGCTGTTTTTT
TRBD1	TRBV24-1	once	TRBJ1-1	CATRGTGSTEAFF	TGTGCCACCAGGGGGACAGGGTCCACTGAAGCTTTCTTT
.	TRBV24-1	once	TRBJ1-5	CATGDRRSNQPQHF	TGTGCCACCGGAGACAGGCGCTCAAATCAGCCCCAGCATTTT
.	TRBV11-3	.	TRBJ2-2	CASSLAAGRELFF	TGTGCCAGCAGCTTAGCTGCCGGTCGGGAGCTGTTTTTT
.	TRBV7-2	.	TRBJ1-5	CASSPYTGYGANQPQHF	TGTGCCAGCAGCCCCTACACAGGGTATGGAGCTAATCAGCCCCAGCATTTT